This T cell receptor (beta chain) stems from a study of T cell repertoires in cytomegalovirus infection. As for the study in general: In public TCR beta signatures, there were indications of both CMV infection and matching HLA type. Findings and caveats of the study: Identification of carriers of CMV plus the relevant HLA was performed using cumulative public TCR beta family frequency.

As regards this clonotype: What it recognizes is unknown.

TCRdb fed the reads into MiXCR, producing one record per CDR3 protein. This table holds under 500,000 distinct CDR3 sequences, about 39% found once. The receptor was isolated from a human donor in good health (CMV status not recorded). Some clones in this sample may be carry-over from other donors' samples. The material sequenced was cultured PBMCs, taken from culture after CMV antigen stimulation.

CDR3 nucleotides: TGTGCCAGCAGTAAGACAGGGGGGTTCTATACAAGCAATCAGCCCCAGCATTTT. Translation: CASSKTGGFYTSNQPQHF. The chain links TRBV27 to TRBJ1-5; TRBD1 matches at 9 bases. Per the germline V gene, CDR1 is MNHEY and CDR2 is SMNVEV (reference sequence). The V and J ends lost 5 bases and 1 base, in that order; junction bases with no gene match: 12. The CDR3 contains 18 residues.